Following are 8 T cell receptor beta chains from one sample sequenced in a study of identical twins. A single record per CDR3 protein comes from TCRdb applying MiXCR to the 5' RACE reads. The table lists some 1,600,000 distinct CDR3 sequences, more than 30% of them singletons. Specimen: cord blood. These receptors were obtained from a newborn girl in good health.

The genes are TRBV20-1 and TRBJ1-1, with D perhaps TRBD1 (6 bases). The CDR3 is made up of 14 amino acids. CDR1 and CDR2 (germline): DFQATT, SNEGSKA (reference sequence). Trimming shortened V by 5 bases and J by 1 base, and 14 bases separated the two germline ends. CDR3 in DNA: TGCAGTGCTGAGGGGGGCAAAGCGAACACTGAAGCTTTCTTT. Translated, it gives CSAEGGKANTEAFF.

The rearrangement joins TRBV5-1 to TRBJ2-2; D not certain. V lost 2 bases and J 0 bases, leaving 5 bases between the germline ends. CDR3 length: 14 residues. The germline V gene encodes CDR1 SGHRS and CDR2 YFSETQ. CDR3 nucleotides: TGCGCCAGCAGCTTTAACGCGAACACCGGGGAGCTGTTTTTT. Translated: CASSFNANTGELFF.

For this clonotype: The CDR3 does not close with the conserved phenylalanine or tryptophan, likely indicating a read error. The rearrangement links TRBV20-1 to TRBJ2-3; D is ambiguous. The germline CDR1 and CDR2 sequences are DFQATT and SNEGSKA (reference sequence). Between the trimmed V and J ends, which lost 3 bases and 3 bases, there was a span of 7 bases. The CDR3 runs 12 residues. CDR3 sequence reads: CSASFQTDTQYS. The CDR3 DNA reads TGCAGTGCTAGTTTCCAGACAGATACGCAGTATTCT.

This clonotype has just a few counts. This sequence joins TRBV27 and TRBJ1-4; D is uncertain. The CDR3 consists of 15 residues. Deletions cut 1 base from V and 1 base from J, with 7 bases between. Germline V gene lookup returns CDR1 MNHEY and CDR2 SMNVEV (reference sequence). The DNA for the CDR3 is TGTGCCAGCAGTTTATGGGGTGGAACTAATGAAAAACTGTTTTTT. Translation gives CASSLWGGTNEKLFF.

This clonotype has a count of ten or more. V and J are TRBV6-5 and TRBJ2-1; D not resolved. With 0 bases removed from V and 3 bases from J, the gap between germline ends came to 3 bases. The germline gives CDR1 MNHEY, CDR2 SVGAGI. The CDR3 is 13 amino acids. The DNA of the CDR3 is TGTGCCAGCAGTTACTCGGGCTACAATGAGCAGTTCTTC. Translating it yields CASSYSGYNEQFF.

The chain recombines TRBV18 with TRBJ2-1; 8 bases map to TRBD2. Trimming at V came to 2 bases and at J to 6 bases, leaving 3 bases not matched to a gene. The CDR3 contains 14 residues. Germline V gives CDR1 KGHSH, CDR2 LQKENI. The CDR3 DNA reads as TGTGCCAGCTCACCAGAACTAGCGGCCAATGAGCAGTTCTTC. Its protein product is CASSPELAANEQFF.

This clonotype came up a few times. The V and J genes are TRBV6-2 or TRBV6-3 and TRBJ1-2; D not certain. Deletions cut 5 bases from V and 4 bases from J, with 8 bases between. This CDR3 has 12 residues. The V gene's germline CDR1 is MNHEY and CDR2 SVGEGT. The CDR3 nucleotides read TGTGCCAGCAGTCGCCCGGTCTATGGCTACACCTTC. Translating gives CASSRPVYGYTF.

J is TRBJ2-3 and V is TRBV21-1; TRBD1 is the table's D call and was not checked against the DNA. TRBV21-1 is classified as a pseudogene. This CDR3 contains 17 residues. CDR3 in DNA: TGTGCCAGCAGCACATCGCGGGCAGTTCCCCCCACAGATACGCAGTATTTT. Its protein is CASSTSRAVPPTDTQYF.